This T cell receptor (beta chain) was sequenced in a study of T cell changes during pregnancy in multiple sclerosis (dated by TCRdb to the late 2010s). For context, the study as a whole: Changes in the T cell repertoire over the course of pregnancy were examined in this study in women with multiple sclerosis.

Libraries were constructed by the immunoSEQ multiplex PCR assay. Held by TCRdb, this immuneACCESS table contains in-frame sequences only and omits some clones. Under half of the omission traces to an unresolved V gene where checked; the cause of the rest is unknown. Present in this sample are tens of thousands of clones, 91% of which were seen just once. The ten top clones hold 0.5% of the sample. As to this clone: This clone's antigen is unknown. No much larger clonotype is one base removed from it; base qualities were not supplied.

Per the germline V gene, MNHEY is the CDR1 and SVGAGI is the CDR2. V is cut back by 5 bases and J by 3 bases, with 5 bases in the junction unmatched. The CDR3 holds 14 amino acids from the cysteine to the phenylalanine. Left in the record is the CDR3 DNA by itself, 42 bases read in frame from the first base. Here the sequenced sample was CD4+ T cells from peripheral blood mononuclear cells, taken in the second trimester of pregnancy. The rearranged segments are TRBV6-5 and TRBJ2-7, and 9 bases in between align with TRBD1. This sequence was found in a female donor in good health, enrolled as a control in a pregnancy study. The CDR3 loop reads CASSDRDRVYEQYF. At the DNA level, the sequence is TGTGCCAGCAGTGACCGGGACAGGGTCTACGAGCAGTACTTC.